This TCR beta chain is from a study of spatial heterogeneity in lung cancer. The table lists this clonotype with many counts. TCRdb used MiXCR to reprocess the 5' RACE reads, holding one entry per CDR3 protein. The repertoire holds 20,000 to 25,000 distinct CDR3 sequences, with 7% as singletons. Indicated time point: sample taken at primary tumor resection. More than 70 TRACERx patients with early, untreated non-small cell lung cancer donated samples. The CDR3 covers 14 residues. Trimming took off 6 bases at V and 7 bases at J, with 18 bases between the two ends. The germline gives CDR1 SNHLY, CDR2 FYNNEI.

The sequence derives from a male donor with early-stage non-small cell lung cancer. This chain joins TRBV2 and TRBJ1-1; D possibly corresponds to TRBD1 (5 bases). Here the sequenced sample was PBMCs, taken at surgery. CDR3 coding DNA: TGTGCCAGCAGGTTCCGCGGTCAGGGCGGTGAAGCTTTCTTT. Its protein product is CASRFRGQGGEAFF.